Listed below are T cell receptor beta chains from one sample, sequenced in a study of shared clonotypes between healthy human individuals. The assay was immunoSEQ multiplex PCR, and TCRdb's table has in-frame clones only and misses some. The table records about 2.2 million clones, about 92% of them present only once. The sample was naive CD8+ T cells from PBMCs. The source of these receptors is a man younger than 35 in good health. Some clones in this sample may be carry-over from other donors' samples. The CDR3 runs from the conserved cysteine through the conserved F or W. D genes are given only for firm matches.

.,TRBJ2-7,TRBV7-9,CASSLGGWEQYF,TGTGCCAGCAGCTTAGGGGGGTGGGAGCAGTACTTC
.,TRBJ1-1,TRBV5-1,CASSFSGAEAFF,TGCGCCAGCAGCTTTAGCGGGGCTGAAGCTTTCTTT
.,TRBJ2-7,TRBV10-3,CAISDKNRLYEQYF,TGTGCCATCAGTGATAAGAACAGGCTGTACGAGCAGTACTTC
.,TRBJ1-1,TRBV6-5,CASSLGLDTEAFF,TGTGCCAGCAGCCTCGGGTTGGACACTGAAGCTTTCTTT
.,TRBJ2-1,TRBV5-1,CASRDTGSYNEQFF,TGCGCCAGCAGAGATACAGGGTCCTACAATGAGCAGTTCTTC
.,TRBJ2-3,TRBV28,CASSFWVRDTDTQYF,TGTGCCAGCAGTTTTTGGGTCAGAGACACAGATACGCAGTATTTT
.,TRBJ2-3,TRBV11-3,CASSSRQESTDTQYF,TGTGCCAGCAGCTCTCGACAGGAGAGCACAGATACGCAGTATTTT
.,TRBJ1-2,TRBV9,CASSGYGYTF,TGTGCCAGCTCTGGGTATGGCTACACCTTC
.,TRBJ2-3,TRBV28,CASSRTASTDTQYF,TGTGCCAGCAGTCGGACAGCTAGCACAGATACGCAGTATTTT
.,TRBJ1-3,TRBV19,CASSMDSRSGNTIYF,TGTGCCAGTAGTATGGACAGCCGCTCTGGAAACACCATATATTTT
TRBD2,TRBJ2-1,TRBV7-8,CASSGEPGLAVYNEQFF,TGTGCCAGCAGCGGTGAGCCGGGACTAGCGGTTTACAATGAGCAGTTCTTC
.,TRBJ2-7,TRBV27,CASSYSWGTAYEQYF,TGTGCCAGCAGTTATTCCTGGGGAACAGCCTACGAGCAGTACTTC
.,TRBJ1-5,TRBV19,CASSIAPVSNQPQHF,TGTGCCAGTAGTATAGCCCCAGTTAGCAATCAGCCCCAGCATTTT
.,TRBJ2-1,TRBV5-6,CASSLRRQPYNEQFF,TGTGCCAGCAGCTTGAGGCGGCAACCTTACAATGAGCAGTTCTTC
TRBD1,TRBJ2-7,TRBV19,CASTYRDRGAYEQYF,TGTGCCAGTACCTACCGGGACAGGGGGGCCTACGAGCAGTACTTC
TRBD1,TRBJ1-2,TRBV7-9,CASSSGTGGANYGYTF,TGTGCCAGCAGCTCCGGGACAGGGGGCGCAAACTATGGCTACACCTTC
.,TRBJ1-1,TRBV6-6,CAGGVLAREAAFF,TGTGCCGGTGGGGTTCTTGCGAGGGAAGCCGCTTTCTTT
TRBD1,TRBJ2-7,TRBV5-6,CASSKGQAFYEQYF,TGTGCCAGCAGCAAGGGACAGGCGTTCTACGAGCAGTACTTC
.,TRBJ2-1,TRBV29-1,CSVPGHDEQFF,TGCAGCGTTCCGGGGCACGATGAGCAGTTCTTC
TRBD2,TRBJ2-1,TRBV28,CASSSPGLAGNNEQFF,TGTGCCAGCAGTTCCCCGGGACTAGCGGGAAACAATGAGCAGTTCTTC
TRBD1,TRBJ2-7,TRBV5-4,CASSRQGAFFEQYF,TGTGCCAGCAGCAGGCAGGGGGCGTTTTTCGAGCAGTACTTC
.,TRBJ1-3,TRBV6-5,CASSQAYLVGNTIYF,TGTGCCAGCTCACAAGCCTACTTGGTCGGAAACACCATATATTTT
.,TRBJ2-2,TRBV19,CASSTPPWDTGELFF,TGTGCCAGTAGTACCCCGCCCTGGGACACCGGGGAGCTGTTTTTT
.,TRBJ1-1,TRBV27,CASSSSVGEVNTEAFF,TGTGCCAGCAGTTCCTCTGTGGGGGAAGTAAACACTGAAGCTTTCTTT
.,TRBJ2-2,TRBV7-6,CASTPGTGELFF,TGTGCCAGCACCCCAGGAACCGGGGAGCTGTTTTTT
TRBD1,TRBJ2-7,TRBV5-1,CASSLPGTGLEQYF,TGCGCCAGCAGCTTACCCGGGACAGGGCTCGAGCAGTACTTC